This T cell receptor (beta chain) originates from a study of blood T cell repertoires in COVID-19. Study in general: The United States, Italy and Spain were the sources of the acute and convalescent COVID-19 samples. PBMCs, B-cell-depleted T cells, or T cells provided the cDNA or gDNA that made up the material.

As originally analysed: Estimation of nucleated cell counts relied on the amplification of reference gene primers. The table came from immunoSEQ multiplex PCR; TCRdb's copy has only in-frame clones and leaves some out. D and trimming were read from the DNA, whereas the V and J calls and clone size are those reported in that table. The sample carries some 58,000 clones, about 86% recorded once. This TCR was sampled from a man aged 35-49 years with acute or convalescent COVID-19. Sample: peripheral blood.

CDR3 nucleotides: TGTGCCAGCAGCCCGCTTGGGACAGGAGACGGAGATCTGTACTTC. Amino acids: CASSPLGTGDGDLYF. The V gene is TRBV9, the J gene TRBJ2-7; the match to TRBD1 covers 8 bases. CDR1 SGDLS and CDR2 YYNGEE come from the germline V gene. V gave up 4 bases and J gave up 12 bases; unmatched junction bases: 18. The CDR3 is made up of 15 amino acids.